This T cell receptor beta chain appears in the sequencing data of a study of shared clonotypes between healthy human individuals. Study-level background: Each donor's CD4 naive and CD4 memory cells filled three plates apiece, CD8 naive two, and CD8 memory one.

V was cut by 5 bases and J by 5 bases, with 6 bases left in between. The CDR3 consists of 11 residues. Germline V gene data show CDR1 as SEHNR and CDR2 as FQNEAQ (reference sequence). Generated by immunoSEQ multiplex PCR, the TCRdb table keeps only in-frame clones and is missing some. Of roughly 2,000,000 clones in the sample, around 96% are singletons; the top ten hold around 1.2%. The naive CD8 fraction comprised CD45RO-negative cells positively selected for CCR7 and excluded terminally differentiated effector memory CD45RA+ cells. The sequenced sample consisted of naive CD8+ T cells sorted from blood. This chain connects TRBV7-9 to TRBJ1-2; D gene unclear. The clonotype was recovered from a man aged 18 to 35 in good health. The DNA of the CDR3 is TGTGCCAGCAGCACGATTTATGGCTACACCTTC. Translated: CASSTIYGYTF.